The 17 T cell receptor beta chains presented below share a single source sample, sequenced in a study of EBV T-cell therapy then PD-1 blockade in nasopharyngeal carcinoma. Treatment here: AdE1-LMPpoly-expanded autologous EBV-specific T-cell therapy followed by anti-PD-1 nivolumab. These receptors have no known antigen. Assay used: immunoSEQ multiplex PCR; TCRdb lists only in-frame clones, some missing. The sample carries around 19,000 clones, over 70% recorded once. This sample comprised CD8+ T cells from blood, obtained at day 0 from a patient whose treatment included autologous EBV-specific T cells and nivolumab. Receptors were obtained from a man aged 40-50 years with nasopharyngeal carcinoma.

The chain has TRBV5-5 and TRBJ2-3, with 10 bases lining up with TRBD1. The CDR3 is made up of 17 amino acids. The germline CDR1 and CDR2 sequences are SGHKS and YYEKEE (reference sequence). The V and J ends lost 3 bases and 2 bases, in that order; junction bases with no gene match: 9. CDR3 DNA sequence: TGTGCCAGCAGCTCAAGGACAGGGGGTTTGCACACAGATACGCAGTATTTT. This codes for CASSSRTGGLHTDTQYF.

CDR3 sequence reads: CASSQDRGQRPGELFF. The CDR3 DNA is TGCGCCAGCAGCCAAGATCGGGGGCAGCGCCCCGGGGAGCTGTTTTTT. The chain recombines TRBV4-3 with TRBJ2-2; perhaps D is TRBD1 or TRBD2 (6 bases each). Per the germline V gene, CDR1 is LGHNA and CDR2 is YSLEER. Deletions cut 0 bases from V and 6 bases from J, with 14 bases between. The CDR3 contains 16 residues.

The genes are TRBV7-9 and TRBJ1-4; TRBD1 is a possible D gene (6 bases). The CDR3 sequence is 15 residues long. CDR1 SEHNR and CDR2 FQNEAQ come from the germline V gene (reference sequence). Trimming stripped 3 bases from V and 5 bases from J, with 13 bases between. The CDR3 DNA sequence: TGTGCCAGCAGCTTGACCACGGGGGGCAATGAAAAACTGTTTTTT. Protein product: CASSLTTGGNEKLFF. Supplemented by reference TRBV7-9 and TRBJ1-4, the full variable domain reads DTGVSQNPRHKITKRGQNVTFRCDPISEHNRLYWYRQTLGQGPEFLTYFQNEAQLEKSRLLSDRFSAERPKGSFSTLEIQRTEQGDSAMYLCASSLTTGGNEKLFFGSGTQLSVL.

The chain employs TRBV6-2 or TRBV6-3 and TRBJ2-5; 7 bases fit TRBD1. CDR1 MNHEY and CDR2 SVGEGT come from the germline V gene. The CDR3 spans 14 residues. Trimming took 2 bases from V and 2 from J; bases not matched to a gene: 2. This CDR3 reads CASSYTGAQETQYF. The CDR3 DNA reads TGTGCCAGCAGTTACACAGGGGCGCAAGAGACCCAGTACTTC.

The J gene is TRBJ2-7, the V gene TRBV6-2 or TRBV6-3; D possibly corresponds to TRBD1 (6 bases). The V gene lost 0 bases and the J gene lost 6 bases, with 12 bases spanning the gap. The CDR3 runs 14 residues. The germline CDR1 and CDR2 sequences are MNHEY and SVGEGT. The CDR3 coding sequence is TGTGCCAGCAGTTACTCGCCAGGGGCCGCCGAGCAGTACTTC. This codes for CASSYSPGAAEQYF.

The chain employs TRBV10-1 and TRBJ1-1; D is perhaps TRBD1 (6 bases). This CDR3 comprises 17 residues. Trimming stripped 2 bases from V and 4 bases from J, with 20 bases between. CDR1 and CDR2 (germline): WNHNN, SYGVQD (reference sequence). CDR3 sequence reads: CASSEPRQGTGVTEAFF. The DNA of the CDR3 is TGCGCCAGCAGTGAGCCTCGTCAGGGGACGGGGGTCACTGAAGCTTTCTTT.

V usage is TRBV27 and J usage is TRBJ2-7, with 8 bases identical to TRBD1. This CDR3 comprises 13 residues. V gave up 6 bases and J gave up 3 bases; unmatched junction bases: 4. Germline V CDR1 and CDR2: MNHEY, SMNVEV (reference sequence). For the CDR3, the DNA is TGTGCCAGCAGCCGACAGGGGTTCTACGAGCAGTACTTC. Its protein is CASSRQGFYEQYF.

This rearrangement joins TRBV10-3 to TRBJ1-2; D is perhaps TRBD1 (5 bases). V lost 4 bases and J 6 bases, leaving 9 bases between the germline ends. The CDR3 totals 12 residues. Germline V CDR1 and CDR2: ENHRY, SYGVKD. The CDR3 reads CAISAEGHGYTF. The CDR3 nucleotides are TGTGCCATCAGTGCAGAGGGACATGGCTACACCTTC.

The chain carries TRBV6-1 and TRBJ2-2; the D gene is possibly TRBD2 (5 bases). The CDR3 covers 14 residues. The germline gives CDR1 MNHNS, CDR2 SASEGT. V was clipped by 2 bases and J by 5 bases, with 9 bases between them. CDR3 coding DNA: TGTGCCAGCAGTGAACGGGAAGAAACCGGGGAGCTGTTTTTT. Its translation: CASSEREETGELFF.

This clone appeared a single time. The J gene is TRBJ1-2, the V gene TRBV5-6; D remains ambiguous. V lost 0 bases and J lost 8, with 8 bases in between. The CDR3 runs to 12 residues. The V gene's germline CDR1 is SGHDT and CDR2 YYEEEE. CDR3 in DNA: TGTGCCAGCAGCTTGGGAAAGAGAGGCTACACCTTC. This codes for CASSLGKRGYTF.

In its sample, this clone was seen once. V is TRBV5-1 and J is TRBJ2-7, with TRBD1 matching 10 bases. V was pared by 0 bases and J by 2 bases, with 2 bases of the junction left unmatched. Germline CDR1 SGHRS, CDR2 YFSETQ. This CDR3 has 15 amino acids. As DNA, the CDR3 is TGCGCCAGCAGCTTGGACGGACAGGGGGCCTACGAGCAGTACTTC. It yields the protein CASSLDGQGAYEQYF.

The genes are TRBV9 and TRBJ2-3, with D unclear. Deletions cut 0 bases from V and 11 bases from J, with 10 bases between. The CDR3 totals 12 residues. The germline gives CDR1 SGDLS, CDR2 YYNGEE. The CDR3 loop reads CASSVAGLGQYF. The CDR3 DNA follows: TGTGCCAGCAGCGTAGCAGGTTTGGGGCAGTATTTT.

In this sample, this clone turned up once. V is TRBV9 and J is TRBJ1-2, with 7 positions matching TRBD1. Germline V gene lookup returns CDR1 SGDLS and CDR2 YYNGEE. This CDR3 contains 16 residues. Trimming removed 3 bases from V and 4 bases from J; junction bases left unmatched: 12. This chain's CDR3 is CASSDRVEGASYGYTF. Here the CDR3 DNA reads TGTGCCAGCAGCGACCGTGTGGAGGGGGCGAGCTATGGCTACACCTTC.

This chain connects TRBV29-1 to TRBJ2-3; maybe TRBD1 (5 bases). This CDR3 has 15 residues. V lost 2 bases, J lost 0 bases, and 12 bases lay in between. Germline V gene sequence: CDR1 SQVTM, CDR2 ANQGSEA. This CDR3 reads CSVEYGRASTDTQYF. The CDR3 nucleotides read TGCAGCGTTGAATATGGCAGGGCAAGCACAGATACGCAGTATTTT.

This clone was seen just once. The CDR3 protein is CASSLSGAPWNEQFF. As DNA, the CDR3 is TGTGCCAGCAGTTTATCAGGGGCCCCCTGGAATGAGCAGTTCTTC. The J gene is TRBJ2-1, the V gene TRBV27; TRBD1 is a possible D gene (5 bases). Germline V CDR1 and CDR2: MNHEY, SMNVEV (reference sequence). This CDR3 contains 15 residues. Trimming removed 0 bases at V and 7 bases at J, with 13 bases between.

The rearrangement uses TRBV28 and TRBJ2-1, with 8 bases that match TRBD1. The germline gives CDR1 MDHEN, CDR2 SYDVKM. The ends lost 5 bases at V and 8 bases at J; junction bases unmatched: 8. The CDR3 is 14 residues long. This CDR3 reads CASSDPKQGDEQFF. For the CDR3, the DNA is TGTGCCAGCAGTGATCCAAAACAGGGGGATGAGCAGTTCTTC.

This clone has only one observation. V is TRBV7-9 and J is TRBJ1-2, with 7 bases fitting TRBD1. Germline V gene sequence: CDR1 SEHNR, CDR2 FQNEAQ (reference sequence). This CDR3 spans 13 amino acids. Trimming removed 10 bases from V and 1 base from J; junction bases left unmatched: 6. CDR3 amino acids: CATRDSGNYGYTF. The CDR3 coding sequence is TGTGCCACCCGGGACAGTGGTAACTATGGCTACACCTTC.